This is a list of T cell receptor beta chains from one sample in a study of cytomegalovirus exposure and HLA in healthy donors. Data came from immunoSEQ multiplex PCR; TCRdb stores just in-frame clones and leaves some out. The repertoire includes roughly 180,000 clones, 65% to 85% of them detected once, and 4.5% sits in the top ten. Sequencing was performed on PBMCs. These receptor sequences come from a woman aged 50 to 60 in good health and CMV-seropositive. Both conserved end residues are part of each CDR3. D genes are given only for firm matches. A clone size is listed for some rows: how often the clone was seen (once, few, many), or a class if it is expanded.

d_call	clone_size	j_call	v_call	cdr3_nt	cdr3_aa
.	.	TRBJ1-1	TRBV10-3	TGTGCCATCAGTGAGGCAGGCCGACTGAACACTGAAGCTTTCTTT	CAISEAGRLNTEAFF
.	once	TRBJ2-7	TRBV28	TGTGCCAGCAGTTTACAAGCTAGCGCACCGATGGGCTACGAGCAGTACTTC	CASSLQASAPMGYEQYF
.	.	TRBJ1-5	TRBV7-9	TGTGCCAGCAGCTTAGGGGACTCTCAGCATTTT	CASSLGDSQHF
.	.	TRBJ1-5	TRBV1	TGCACCAGCAGCCAAGATCGGGGGAATCGGTTTCGGCAGCCCCAGCATTTT	CTSSQDRGNRFRQPQHF
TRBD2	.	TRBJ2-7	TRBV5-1	TGCGCCAGCAGCTCCGGTAGACTAGCGGGAGCATACGAGCAGTACTTC	CASSSGRLAGAYEQYF
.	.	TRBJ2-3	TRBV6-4	TGTGCCAGCAGTGACTCAGGGAGCGGAGATACGCAGTATTTT	CASSDSGSGDTQYF
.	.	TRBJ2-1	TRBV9	TGTGCCAGCAGCGTAGCTACGGGAAGCTCCTACAATGAGCAGTTCTTC	CASSVATGSSYNEQFF
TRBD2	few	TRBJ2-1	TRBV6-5	TGTGCCAGCAGGGGACTAGCGGGAGTTGATGAGCAGTTCTTC	CASRGLAGVDEQFF
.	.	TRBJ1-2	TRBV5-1	TGCGCCAGCAGTCGAACCAGGGATTCTTCCTATGGCTACACCTTC	CASSRTRDSSYGYTF
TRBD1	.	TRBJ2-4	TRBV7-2	TGTGCCAGCAGCAAAGACAGGGTCGGGGCCAAAAACATTCAGTACTTC	CASSKDRVGAKNIQYF
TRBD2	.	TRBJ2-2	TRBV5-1	TGCGCCAGCAGCTTGTTAGCGGGAGGTGACACCGGGGAGCTGTTTTTT	CASSLLAGGDTGELFF
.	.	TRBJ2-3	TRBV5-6	TGTGCCAGCAGCTTGCCTAGCGTGCCAGATACGCAGTATTTT	CASSLPSVPDTQYF
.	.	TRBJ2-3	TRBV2	TGTGCCATCAGGACAGACGATGCAGATACGCAGTATTTT	CAIRTDDADTQYF
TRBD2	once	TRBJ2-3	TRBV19	TGTGCCAGTAGTATCCCAGCGGGGGAGAGCACAGATACGCAGTATTTT	CASSIPAGESTDTQYF
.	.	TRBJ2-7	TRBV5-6	TGTGCCAGCAGCTCCCCCGAGTCCGCGTGGGAGCAGTACTTC	CASSSPESAWEQYF
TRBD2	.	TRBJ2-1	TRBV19	TGTGCCAGTACCCCTGGTCGGACTAGCGAACGGAGCAATGAGCAGTTCTTC	CASTPGRTSERSNEQFF
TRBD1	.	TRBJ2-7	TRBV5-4	TGTGCCAGCAGCCCAGTAAGGGACAGCATCTCCTACGAGCAGTACTTC	CASSPVRDSISYEQYF
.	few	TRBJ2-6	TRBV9	TGTGCCAGCAGCGCGGACAGTAGCTCTGGGGCCAACGTCCTGACTTTC	CASSADSSSGANVLTF
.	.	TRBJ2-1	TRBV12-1	TGTGCCAGCAGCTTTAACCCACGGGGGCTAGCGGGAGTAGTCTATGAGCAGTTCTTC	CASSFNPRGLAGVVYEQFF
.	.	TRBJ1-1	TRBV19	TGTGCCAGTAGTATAAGCTGGACTGAAGCTTTCTTT	CASSISWTEAFF
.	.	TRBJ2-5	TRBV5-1	TGCGCCAGCAGCTTCAATAGTGTGAACGGGGGCCAAGAGACCCAGTACTTC	CASSFNSVNGGQETQYF
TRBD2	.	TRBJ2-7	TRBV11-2	TGTGCCAGCAGCTCTAGCGGATACGAGCAGTACTTC	CASSSSGYEQYF